Shown below are 27 T cell receptor beta chains from a single sample sequenced in a study of blood T cell repertoires in COVID-19. The protocol was immunoSEQ multiplex PCR, while the TCRdb copy is restricted to in-frame clones and leaves out a portion. The sample yields about 190,000 clones, 88% seen once. The source material was peripheral blood. The origin of the receptors is a human donor in a cohort sampled during active COVID-19.

CDR3 residues: CASSLVGGGSTDTQYF. The CDR3 nucleotides read TGTGCCAGCAGCTTAGTTGGGGGGGGGAGCACAGATACGCAGTATTTT. The rearrangement uses TRBV11-2 and TRBJ2-3; 7 bases fit TRBD2. The ends lost 1 base at V and 0 bases at J; junction bases unmatched: 4. The CDR3 is 16 residues long. Germline lookup yields CDR1 SGHAT and CDR2 FQNNGV. Drawing the rest from reference TRBV11-2 and TRBJ2-3, the complete variable domain is EAGVAQSPRYKIIEKRQSVAFWCNPISGHATLYWYQQILGQGPKLLIQFQNNGVVDDSQLPKDRFSAERLKGVDSTLKIQPAKLEDSAVYLCASSLVGGGSTDTQYFGPGTRLTVL.

The chain has TRBV23-1 and TRBJ2-3; no definite D call. TRBV23-1 is filed as an ORF, its function uncertain. The CDR3 length is 13 residues. Between the trimmed V and J ends, which lost 6 bases and 2 bases, there was a span of 9 bases. The CDR3 DNA sequence: TGCGCCAGCAGACGACATCTCACAGATACGCAGTATTTT. Translating gives CASRRHLTDTQYF.

This chain connects TRBV7-2 to TRBJ1-5, with D unresolved. Germline V gives CDR1 SGHTA, CDR2 FQGNSA. The ends were cut back, 5 bases at V and 4 bases at J, with 6 bases in the middle. CDR3 length equals 12 residues. CDR3 in DNA: TGTGCCAGCAGCCCCCGTAATCAGCCCCAGCATTTT. Protein: CASSPRNQPQHF.

This clone occurred a few times. The rearrangement uses TRBV27 and TRBJ1-5; D perhaps matches TRBD1 (5 bases). CDR3 length: 15 residues. The V gene lost 8 bases and the J gene lost 1 base, with 15 bases spanning the gap. Looked up from germline, CDR1 is MNHEY and CDR2 is SMNVEV (reference sequence). In DNA, the CDR3 is TGTGCCAGCGCCGCGGGGGGGGGAAGCAATCAGCCCCAGCATTTT. This translates into CASAAGGGSNQPQHF.

This clone was seen a single time. The chain is built from TRBV3-1 (or the pseudogene TRBV3-2) and TRBJ1-2; 7 bases are shared with TRBD1. V shed 2 bases and J 10 bases; nucleotides not matched to a gene: 7. This CDR3 has 13 residues. The V gene's germline CDR1 is LGHDT and CDR2 YNNKEL (reference sequence). The CDR3 protein is CASSQRPTGNYTF. In DNA, the CDR3 is TGTGCCAGCAGCCAAAGACCGACAGGGAACTACACCTTC.

The chain uses TRBV12-3 or TRBV12-4 and TRBJ1-2; no clear D. Trimming left V 8 bases short and J 4 bases short, with 14 bases between. CDR3 length equals 13 residues. The CDR3 reads CASRFTLAYGYTF. For the CDR3, the DNA is TGTGCCAGCCGATTTACCCTGGCCTATGGCTACACCTTC.

This chain uses TRBV5-4 with TRBJ2-1, with D perhaps TRBD1 (5 bases). V was pared by 4 bases and J by 0 bases, with 11 bases between. Germline-derived CDR1 and CDR2 are SGHNT and YYREEE (reference sequence). The CDR3 consists of 15 residues. The CDR3 reads CASSPRQNSYNEQFF. The DNA of the CDR3 is TGTGCCAGCAGCCCCAGACAGAACTCCTACAATGAGCAGTTCTTC.

This clone was counted between two and nine times. The chain couples TRBV28 to TRBJ2-1; 11 bases align to TRBD2. Germline CDR1 MDHEN, CDR2 SYDVKM. CDR3 size: 18 residues. The V and J ends lost 7 bases and 1 base, in that order; junction bases with no gene match: 12. DNA for the CDR3: TGTGCCAGCATCTCCGGGGCTAGCGGGAGGTCGTCCTACAATGAGCAGTTCTTC. It codes for CASISGASGRSSYNEQFF.

The rearrangement joins TRBV18 to TRBJ2-6; no clear D. The CDR3 length is 17 residues. Germline V gene lookup returns CDR1 KGHSH and CDR2 LQKENI. Trimming removed 3 bases at V and 0 bases at J, with 12 bases between. CDR3 protein: CASSPPPLSSGANVLTF. Written as DNA, the CDR3 is TGTGCCAGCTCACCGCCTCCTTTGAGCTCTGGGGCCAACGTCCTGACTTTC.

The chain carries TRBV10-3 and TRBJ2-1; TRBD2 matches at 7 bases. This CDR3 has 16 residues. Germline CDR1 reads ENHRY; CDR2 reads SYGVKD. After removal of 4 bases from V and 7 bases from J, the junction contained 13 bases not matched to a gene. For the CDR3, the DNA is TGTGCCATCAGTGGAGTGCGGGAGACCTCCACTAATGAGCAGTTCTTC. Encoded protein: CAISGVRETSTNEQFF.

Regarding this clone: A junction end diverges from the germline sequence, so it may reflect a read error. This chain joins TRBV5-1 and TRBJ2-7; 7 positions match TRBD1. This CDR3 spans 12 amino acids. Per germline, CDR1 SGHRS and CDR2 YFSETQ. CDR3 nucleotide sequence: TGCGCCAGCAGTTTGGGACAGTACGAGCAGTACTTC. Residues: CASSLGQYEQYF. The full variable domain, completed using reference TRBV5-1 and TRBJ2-7, is KAGVTQTPRYLIKTRGQQVTLSCSPISGHRSVSWYQQTPGQGLQFLFEYFSETQRNKGNFPGRFSGRQFSNSRSEMNVSTLELGDSALYLCASSLGQYEQYFGPGTRLTVT.

The gene calls are TRBV9 and TRBJ2-5; 12 nucleotides line up with TRBD2. Germline CDR1 SGDLS, CDR2 YYNGEE. With V trimmed by 0 bases and J by 5 bases, 2 bases remained unmatched. The CDR3 has 15 amino acids. As DNA, the CDR3 is TGTGCCAGCAGCGTAGGAGGGACTAGCGGGGAGACCCAGTACTTC. This codes for CASSVGGTSGETQYF.

This chain connects TRBV2 to TRBJ1-4; D uncertain. V was trimmed by 6 bases and J by 4 bases, leaving 12 bases between them. CDR1 is SNHLY and CDR2 is FYNNEI in the germline V gene. The CDR3 length is 14 residues. The CDR3 reads CASRIAVLNEKLFF. The DNA for the CDR3 is TGTGCCAGCAGAATAGCAGTCCTTAATGAAAAACTGTTTTTT.

This chain links TRBV7-2 with TRBJ2-1; TRBD2 might be the D (6 bases). There are 14 residues in the CDR3. V was cut by 1 base and J by 6 bases, with 10 bases left in between. Germline loops: CDR1 SGHTA, CDR2 FQGNSA. In DNA, the CDR3 is TGTGCCAGCAGCTTAGAGCGGGCCCTCAATGAGCAGTTCTTC. Residues: CASSLERALNEQFF. Based on the CDR3 plus reference TRBV7-2 and TRBJ2-1, the full variable domain is GAGVSQSPSNKVTEKGKDVELRCDPISGHTALYWYRQSLGQGLEFLIYFQGNSAPDKSGLPSDRFSAERTGGSVSTLTIQRTQQEDSAVYLCASSLERALNEQFFGPGTRLTVL.

V and J are TRBV4-3 and TRBJ1-3; 11 bases fit TRBD1. V shed 3 bases and J 5 bases; nucleotides not matched to a gene: 15. This CDR3 spans 19 amino acids. Germline loops: CDR1 LGHNA, CDR2 YSLEER. Here the CDR3 DNA reads TGCGCCAGCAGCCACGATTCCGGGACAGGGGGATTCGGTAGAAACACCATATATTTT. Residues: CASSHDSGTGGFGRNTIYF.

The rearrangement links TRBV18 to TRBJ2-1; D might be TRBD2 (6 bases). CDR1 KGHSH and CDR2 LQKENI come from the germline V gene. V dropped 4 bases and J dropped 0 bases, with 10 bases sitting between them. The CDR3 has 15 amino acids. The CDR3 region is CASSRRESSYNEQFF. Written as DNA, the CDR3 is TGTGCCAGCTCACGACGGGAGAGCTCCTACAATGAGCAGTTCTTC.

The chain recombines TRBV9 with TRBJ2-2; 13 positions match TRBD2. J was trimmed by 4 bases and V by 4 bases; bases with no gene match: 4. From germline, CDR1 is SGDLS and CDR2 YYNGEE. The length of the CDR3 is 16 residues. CDR3 bases: TGTGCCAGCAGCATAGGACTAGCGGGAGTCACCGGGGAGCTGTTTTTT. It specifies CASSIGLAGVTGELFF.

The chain combines TRBV5-1 with TRBJ1-6; TRBD1 matches 7 bases. CDR1 and CDR2 (germline): SGHRS, YFSETQ. With V trimmed by 7 bases and J by 8 bases, 6 bases remained unmatched. The CDR3 covers 13 residues. CDR3 region: CASATGEHSPLHF. The CDR3 bases are TGCGCCAGCGCTACAGGGGAGCATTCACCCCTCCACTTT.

The rearrangement links TRBV4-1 to TRBJ1-2, with D possibly matching TRBD1 (5 bases). The CDR3 covers 14 residues. V lost 1 base to trimming and J lost 4 bases, with 10 bases between them. From germline, CDR1 is MGHRA and CDR2 YSYEKL. CDR3: CASSQGPGLYGYTF. In DNA, the CDR3 is TGCGCCAGCAGCCAAGGTCCAGGGCTCTATGGCTACACCTTC.

The rearrangement links TRBV4-3 to TRBJ1-6; 7 bases map to TRBD1. The ends lost 4 bases at V and 10 bases at J; junction bases unmatched: 16. Germline V gene sequence: CDR1 LGHNA, CDR2 YSLEER. This CDR3 comprises 17 residues. The CDR3 bases are TGCGCCAGCAGCCTATCCGGGCAAGGGGGCTCTCGGTCACCCCTCCACTTT. Translating it yields CASSLSGQGGSRSPLHF.

The sample holds many counts of this clone. The V call is TRBV7-2, the J call TRBJ1-1, with D uncertain. Trimming removed 5 bases from V and 1 base from J, with 14 bases in between. Looked up from germline, CDR1 is SGHTA and CDR2 is FQGNSA. CDR3 length: 15 amino acids. CDR3 bases: TGTGCCAGCAGCCGGGGTCAACCCCAGAACACTGAAGCTTTCTTT. Residues: CASSRGQPQNTEAFF.

V gene TRBV2 combines with J gene TRBJ2-7; D unresolved. Germline V gives CDR1 SNHLY, CDR2 FYNNEI. The CDR3 length is 14 residues. V shed 8 bases and J shed 5 bases, with 19 bases lying between them. DNA for the CDR3: TGTGCCAGCGCCCTGATGGGTCCGCGGCACGAGCAGTACTTC. Encoded protein: CASALMGPRHEQYF.

This clone is a singleton in its sample. The chain uses TRBV7-9 and TRBJ2-4; TRBD2 matches 10 bases. Losses at the gene ends were 4 bases for V and 14 bases for J; bases not matched to a gene: 14. This CDR3 spans 15 amino acids. Germline V lookup: CDR1 SEHNR, CDR2 FQNEAQ (reference sequence). The CDR3 is CASSSRVAGGWKKYF. The CDR3 DNA reads TGTGCCAGCAGCTCCCGAGTAGCGGGAGGTTGGAAGAAGTACTTC.

This chain uses TRBV23-1 with TRBJ1-2; D might be TRBD1 (6 bases). TRBV23-1 is reported as an ORF; its role is uncertain. The CDR3 length is 15 residues. Trimming took 2 bases from V and 8 from J, leaving 18 bases between them. DNA for the CDR3: TGCGCCAGCAGTCAAAACAGGGTGAGATTTGGAGGCTACACCTTC. It is translated as CASSQNRVRFGGYTF.

The chain recombines TRBV27 with TRBJ1-1; 7 bases fit TRBD1. The germline gives CDR1 MNHEY, CDR2 SMNVEV (reference sequence). V trimming: 3 bases; J trimming: 5 bases; junction bases outside the gene matches: 18. The CDR3 consists of 18 residues. As DNA, the CDR3 is TGTGCCAGCAGTTTCGCATCCCTTACATACAGGGGTAGAACTGAAGCTTTCTTT. Its translation is CASSFASLTYRGRTEAFF.

The chain employs TRBV4-3 and TRBJ1-5; D remains ambiguous. V gave up 1 base and J gave up 0 bases, with 7 bases separating them. The CDR3 is 15 residues long. The germline CDR1 and CDR2 sequences are LGHNA and YSLEER. The CDR3, as DNA: TGCGCCAGCAGCCAAGTTGCGTATAGCAATCAGCCCCAGCATTTT. This gives the protein CASSQVAYSNQPQHF.

This clone has only one observation. The V gene is TRBV12-3 or TRBV12-4, the J gene TRBJ2-7; possible D gene TRBD1, 5 bases. The CDR3 totals 13 residues. Trimming removed 5 bases at V and 2 bases at J, with 10 bases between. CDR3 amino acids: CASSLGPTYEQYF. The DNA for the CDR3 is TGTGCCAGCAGTCTGGGGCCCACCTACGAGCAGTACTTC.